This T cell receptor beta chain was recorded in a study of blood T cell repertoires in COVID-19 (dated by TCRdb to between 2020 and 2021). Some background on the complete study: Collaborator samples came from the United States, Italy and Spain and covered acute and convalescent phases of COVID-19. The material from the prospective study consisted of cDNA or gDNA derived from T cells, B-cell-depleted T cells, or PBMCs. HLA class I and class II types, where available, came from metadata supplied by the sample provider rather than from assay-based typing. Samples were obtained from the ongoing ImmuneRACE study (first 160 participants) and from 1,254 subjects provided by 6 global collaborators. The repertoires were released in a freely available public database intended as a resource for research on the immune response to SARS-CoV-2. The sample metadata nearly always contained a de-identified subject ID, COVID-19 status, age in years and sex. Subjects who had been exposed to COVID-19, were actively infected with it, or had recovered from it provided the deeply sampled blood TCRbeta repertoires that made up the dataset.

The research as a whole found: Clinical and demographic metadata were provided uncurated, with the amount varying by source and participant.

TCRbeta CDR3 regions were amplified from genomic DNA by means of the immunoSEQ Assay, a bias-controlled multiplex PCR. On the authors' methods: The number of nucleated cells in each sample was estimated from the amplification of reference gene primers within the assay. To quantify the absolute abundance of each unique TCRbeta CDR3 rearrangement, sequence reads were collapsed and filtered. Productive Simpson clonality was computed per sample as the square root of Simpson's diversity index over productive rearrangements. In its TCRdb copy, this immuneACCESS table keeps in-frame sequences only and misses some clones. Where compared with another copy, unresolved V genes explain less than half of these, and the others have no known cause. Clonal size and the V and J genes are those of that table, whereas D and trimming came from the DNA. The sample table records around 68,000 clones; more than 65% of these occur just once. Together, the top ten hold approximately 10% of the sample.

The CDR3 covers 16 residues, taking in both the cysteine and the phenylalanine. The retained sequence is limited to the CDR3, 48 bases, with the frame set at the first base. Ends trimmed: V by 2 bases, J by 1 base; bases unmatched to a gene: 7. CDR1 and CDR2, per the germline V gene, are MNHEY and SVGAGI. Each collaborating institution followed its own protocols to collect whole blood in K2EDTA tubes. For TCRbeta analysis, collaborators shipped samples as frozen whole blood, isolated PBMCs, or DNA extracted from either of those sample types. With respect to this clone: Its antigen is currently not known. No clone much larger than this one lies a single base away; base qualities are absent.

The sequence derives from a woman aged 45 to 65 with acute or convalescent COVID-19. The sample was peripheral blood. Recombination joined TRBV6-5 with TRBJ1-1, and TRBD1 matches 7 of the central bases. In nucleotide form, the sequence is TGTGCCAGCAGTTACGCGGCTTACAGGGGGAACACTGAAGCTTTCTTT. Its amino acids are CASSYAAYRGNTEAFF.